This T cell receptor beta chain stems from a study of technical replicates of blood from several donors. The germline CDR1 and CDR2 sequences are MNHEY and SMNVEV (reference sequence). The CDR3 totals 13 residues. With 3 bases removed from V and 0 bases from J, the gap between germline ends came to 5 bases. Data came from immunoSEQ multiplex PCR; TCRdb stores just in-frame clones and leaves some out. The sample shows approximately 75,000 clones, about 97% of them seen only once. The genes are TRBV27 and TRBJ1-1; no clear D. Sample: T cells isolated from PBMCs. The source of this sequence is a human donor in good health. The CDR3 DNA follows: TGTGCCAGCAGTTTGGCCCTGAACACTGAAGCTTTCTTT. Its protein is CASSLALNTEAFF.